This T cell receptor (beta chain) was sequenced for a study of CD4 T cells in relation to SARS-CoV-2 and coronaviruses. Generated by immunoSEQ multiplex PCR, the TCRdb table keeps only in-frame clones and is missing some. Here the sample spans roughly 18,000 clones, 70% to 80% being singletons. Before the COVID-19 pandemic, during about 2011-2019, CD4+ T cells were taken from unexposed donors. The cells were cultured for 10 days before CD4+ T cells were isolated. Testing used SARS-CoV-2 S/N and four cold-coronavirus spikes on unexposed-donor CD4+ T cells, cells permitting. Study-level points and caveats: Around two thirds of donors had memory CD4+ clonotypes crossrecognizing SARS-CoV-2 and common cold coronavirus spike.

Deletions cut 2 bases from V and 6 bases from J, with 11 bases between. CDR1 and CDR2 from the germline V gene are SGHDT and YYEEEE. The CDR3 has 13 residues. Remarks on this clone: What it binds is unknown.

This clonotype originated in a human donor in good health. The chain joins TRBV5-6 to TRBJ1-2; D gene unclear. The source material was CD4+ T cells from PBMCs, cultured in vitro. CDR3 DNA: TGTGCCAGCAGCTTTAGGACCCTAAATGGCTACACCTTC. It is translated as CASSFRTLNGYTF.